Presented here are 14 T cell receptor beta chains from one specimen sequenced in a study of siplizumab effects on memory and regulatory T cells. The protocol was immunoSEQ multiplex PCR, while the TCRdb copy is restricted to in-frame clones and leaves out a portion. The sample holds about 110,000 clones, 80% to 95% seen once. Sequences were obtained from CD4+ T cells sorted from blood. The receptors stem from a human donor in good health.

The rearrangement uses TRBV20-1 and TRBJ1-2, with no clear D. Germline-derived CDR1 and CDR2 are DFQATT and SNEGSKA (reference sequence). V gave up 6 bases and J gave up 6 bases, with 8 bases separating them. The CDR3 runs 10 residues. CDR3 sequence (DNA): TGCAGTGCGAGGGTGGATGGCTACACCTTC. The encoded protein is CSARVDGYTF.

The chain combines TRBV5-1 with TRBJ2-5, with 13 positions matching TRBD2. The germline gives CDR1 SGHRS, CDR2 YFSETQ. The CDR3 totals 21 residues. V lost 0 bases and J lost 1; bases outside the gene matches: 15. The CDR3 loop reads CASSLVLGVGLAGVPQETQYF. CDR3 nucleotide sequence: TGCGCCAGCAGCTTGGTGCTAGGGGTCGGACTAGCGGGAGTACCCCAAGAGACCCAGTACTTC. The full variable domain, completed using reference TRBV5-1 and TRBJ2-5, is KAGVTQTPRYLIKTRGQQVTLSCSPISGHRSVSWYQQTPGQGLQFLFEYFSETQRNKGNFPGRFSGRQFSNSRSEMNVSTLELGDSALYLCASSLVLGVGLAGVPQETQYFGPGTRLLVL.

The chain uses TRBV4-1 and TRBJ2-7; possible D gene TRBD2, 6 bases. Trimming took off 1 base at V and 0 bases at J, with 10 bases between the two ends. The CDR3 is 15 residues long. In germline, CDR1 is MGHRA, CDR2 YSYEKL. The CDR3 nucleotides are TGCGCCAGCAGCCAAGGCGGGGTTACCTCCTACGAGCAGTACTTC. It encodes CASSQGGVTSYEQYF.

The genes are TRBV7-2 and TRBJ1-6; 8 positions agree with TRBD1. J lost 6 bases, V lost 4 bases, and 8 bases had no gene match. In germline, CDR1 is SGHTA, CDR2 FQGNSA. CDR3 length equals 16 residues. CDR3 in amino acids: CASSSRTGKVNSPLHF. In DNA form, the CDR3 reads TGTGCCAGCAGCTCGAGGACAGGGAAGGTTAATTCACCCCTCCACTTT.

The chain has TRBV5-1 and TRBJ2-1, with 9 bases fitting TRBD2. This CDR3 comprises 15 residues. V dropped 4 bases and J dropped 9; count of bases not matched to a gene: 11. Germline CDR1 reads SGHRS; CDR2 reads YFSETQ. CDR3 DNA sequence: TGCGCCAGCAGCCCGGGAGGGCGGGGGGGCGGTGAGCAGTTCTTC. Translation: CASSPGGRGGGEQFF.

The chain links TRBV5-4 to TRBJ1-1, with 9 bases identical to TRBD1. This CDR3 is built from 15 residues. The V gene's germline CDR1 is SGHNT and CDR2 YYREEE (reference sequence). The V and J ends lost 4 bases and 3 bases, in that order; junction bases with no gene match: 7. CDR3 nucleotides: TGTGCCAGCAGCCCTACCTGGGACAGGGACACTGAAGCTTTCTTT. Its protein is CASSPTWDRDTEAFF.

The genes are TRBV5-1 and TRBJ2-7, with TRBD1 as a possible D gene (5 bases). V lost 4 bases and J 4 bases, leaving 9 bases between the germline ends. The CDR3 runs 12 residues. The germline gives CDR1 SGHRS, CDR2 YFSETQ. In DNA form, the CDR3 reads TGCGCCAGCAGCCTAAGACAGTACGAGCAGTACTTC. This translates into CASSLRQYEQYF.

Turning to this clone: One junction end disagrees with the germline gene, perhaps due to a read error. CDR3 bases: TGTGCCAACAGCTTAGCGGGGGGCGACACCGGGGAGCTGTTTTTT. Amino acid sequence: CANSLAGGDTGELFF. The chain links TRBV7-2 to TRBJ2-2; 10 bases align to TRBD2. The CDR3 totals 15 residues. Germline V gene data show CDR1 as SGHTA and CDR2 as FQGNSA.

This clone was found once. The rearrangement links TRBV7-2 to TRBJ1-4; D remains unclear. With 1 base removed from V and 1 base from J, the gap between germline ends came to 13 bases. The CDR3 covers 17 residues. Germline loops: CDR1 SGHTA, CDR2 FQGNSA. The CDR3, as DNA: TGTGCCAGCAGCTTAGTCGTAGGAACTCGAACTAATGAAAAACTGTTTTTT. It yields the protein CASSLVVGTRTNEKLFF.

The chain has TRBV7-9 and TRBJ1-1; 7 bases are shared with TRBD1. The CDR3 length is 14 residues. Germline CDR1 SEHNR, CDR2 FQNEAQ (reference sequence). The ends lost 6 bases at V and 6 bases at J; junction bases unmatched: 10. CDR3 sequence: CASSLGQLTSEAFF. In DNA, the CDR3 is TGTGCCAGCAGTTTGGGACAGCTGACCTCTGAAGCTTTCTTT.

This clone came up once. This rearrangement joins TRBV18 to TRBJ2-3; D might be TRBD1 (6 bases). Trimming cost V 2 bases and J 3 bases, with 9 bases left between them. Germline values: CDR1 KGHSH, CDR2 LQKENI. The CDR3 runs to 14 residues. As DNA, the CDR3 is TGTGCCAGCTCACCAACACAGGGAACAGATACGCAGTATTTT. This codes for CASSPTQGTDTQYF.

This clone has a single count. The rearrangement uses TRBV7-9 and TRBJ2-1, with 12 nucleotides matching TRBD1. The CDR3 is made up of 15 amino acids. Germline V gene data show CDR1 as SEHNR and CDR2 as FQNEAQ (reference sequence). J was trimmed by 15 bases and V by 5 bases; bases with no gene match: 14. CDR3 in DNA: TGTGCCAGCAGCCCCGGGACAGGGGGCCGTGATTGTCCGTTCTTC. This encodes CASSPGTGGRDCPFF.

The CDR3 sequence is CASSPPTGGGQPQHF. In DNA, the CDR3 is TGTGCCAGCTCACCACCCACAGGGGGAGGTCAGCCCCAGCATTTT. The chain employs TRBV18 and TRBJ1-5, with 8 bases identical to TRBD1. The CDR3 has 15 residues. CDR1 and CDR2 (germline): KGHSH, LQKENI. V lost 0 bases and J lost 6; bases outside the gene matches: 4.

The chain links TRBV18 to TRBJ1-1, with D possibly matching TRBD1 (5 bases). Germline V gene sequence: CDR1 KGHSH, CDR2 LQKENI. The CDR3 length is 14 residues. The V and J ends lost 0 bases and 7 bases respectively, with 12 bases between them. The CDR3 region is CASSPPGRQVEAFF. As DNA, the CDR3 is TGTGCCAGCTCACCACCGGGACGGCAAGTTGAAGCTTTCTTT.